The entry below gives a single TCR beta chain sequence along with its context. The specificity of this receptor is unknown. Qualities for individual bases were not recorded, and no much larger clone is one base off. TCRbeta CDR3 regions were amplified from genomic DNA by means of the immunoSEQ Assay, a bias-controlled multiplex PCR. From the authors' description of their analysis: The number of nucleated cells in each sample was estimated from the amplification of reference gene primers within the assay. Sequence reads were collapsed and filtered to measure the absolute abundance of every unique TCRbeta CDR3 rearrangement. Productive Simpson clonality was computed per sample as the square root of Simpson's diversity index over productive rearrangements. TCRdb provides this immuneACCESS table in a form limited to in-frame rearrangements. Some clones are lacking; in checked studies, under half of them reflect an unresolved V gene, and why the rest are absent is not known. That table furnishes V, J and clone size, whereas the DNA furnished D and trimming. This sample holds some 230,000 clones; roughly 79% were observed only once. The ten biggest clones cover about 15% of the sample.

This specimen belongs to a study of blood T cell repertoires in COVID-19 (dated by TCRdb to 2020 to 2021). Notes on the research overall: Samples covering the acute and convalescent phases of COVID-19 were provided by collaborators in the United States, Italy and Spain. The dataset comprised deeply sampled blood TCRbeta repertoires from subjects exposed to, actively infected with, or recovered from COVID-19. The material from the prospective study consisted of cDNA or gDNA derived from T cells, B-cell-depleted T cells, or PBMCs. The samples were drawn from the first 160 participants of the ongoing ImmuneRACE study and from over a thousand subjects provided by 6 global collaborators. The repertoires were released in a freely available public database intended as a resource for research on the immune response to SARS-CoV-2. The sample metadata nearly always contained a de-identified subject ID, COVID-19 status, age in years and sex. Where available, HLA class I and class II types were taken from metadata supplied by the sample provider and were not determined by assay-based typing.

In the prospective study, participants were roughly 18 to 95 years old, resided in about two dozen geographic areas of the United States, and were enrolled through a virtual design. To assign participants to cohorts, the prospective study relied on clinical history that participants themselves reported in a screening survey and a study questionnaire. For ImmuneRACE Cohort 3, a participant was defined as recovered based on two consecutive negative NP/OP PCR tests, clearance by a healthcare professional, or resolution of symptoms. In the prospective study, mobile phlebotomists collected whole blood, serum and a nasopharyngeal or oropharyngeal swab from each participant. Additional blood draws and questionnaires over an approximately 2-month period could optionally be provided by prospective study participants. Before DNA extraction, prospective study blood samples were shipped either frozen or at room temperature.

General findings and caveats noted by the study authors: Clinical and demographic metadata were provided uncurated, with the amount varying by source and participant.

The germline V gene (reference sequence) gives CDR1 as SGHKS and CDR2 as YYEKEE. Including the terminal cysteine and phenylalanine, the CDR3 comprises 16 residues. The entry retains the CDR3 DNA only, 48 bases that are in frame from base 1. V loses 6 bases at its end and J loses 4 bases; junction bases beyond the gene matches: 11. The V gene is TRBV5-5 and the J gene is TRBJ2-1; 9 central nucleotides agree with TRBD2. The clonotype comes from a man aged 40-55 years who had recovered from COVID-19. Material for sequencing was PBMCs or T cells enriched from blood (not recorded which). The DNA is TGTGCCAGCAATCTAGCGGGACTAAGCCTTTACAATGAGCAGTTCTTC. Protein translation: CASNLAGLSLYNEQFF.